The 27 T cell receptor beta chains below all came from one sample that was sequenced in a study of cytotoxic CD8 clonotypes in ibrutinib-treated CLL. Assay used: immunoSEQ multiplex PCR; TCRdb lists only in-frame clones, some missing. This table has 5,500 to 7,500 clones, about 70% appearing once. The sequences come from PBMCs, collected before ibrutinib treatment. The source of these receptors is a human donor with chronic lymphocytic leukemia.

The chain recombines TRBV15 with TRBJ2-1; D ambiguous. Germline V gene sequence: CDR1 LNHNV, CDR2 YYDKDF (reference sequence). The length of the CDR3 is 14 residues. V was clipped by 8 bases and J by 0 bases, with 11 bases between them. The CDR3 sequence is CATETLGSYNEQFF. The CDR3 nucleotides read TGTGCCACCGAGACGCTGGGCTCCTACAATGAGCAGTTCTTC.

The V and J genes are TRBV19 and TRBJ2-1; D remains ambiguous. V was clipped by 2 bases and J by 4 bases, with 12 bases between them. This CDR3 spans 15 amino acids. The germline V gene has CDR1 LNHDA and CDR2 SQIVND (reference sequence). DNA for the CDR3: TGTGCCAGTAGTATATCGTCGGTCGGATACAATGAGCAGTTCTTC. Protein sequence: CASSISSVGYNEQFF.

This chain connects TRBV27 to TRBJ2-7; 11 bases match TRBD2. The CDR3 runs to 14 residues. V shed 7 bases and J 0 bases; nucleotides not matched to a gene: 2. Germline V gene sequence: CDR1 MNHEY, CDR2 SMNVEV (reference sequence). The CDR3 reads CASKGTSGSYEQYF. CDR3 nucleotide sequence: TGTGCCAGCAAAGGGACTAGCGGCTCCTACGAGCAGTACTTC.

The rearrangement joins TRBV19 to TRBJ1-5; possible D gene TRBD1, 5 bases. This CDR3 is built from 16 residues. V was cut by 6 bases and J by 0 bases, with 15 bases left in between. Germline CDR1 and CDR2: LNHDA and SQIVND (reference sequence). The CDR3 region is CASSPIQEYSNQPQHF. For the CDR3, the DNA is TGTGCCAGTAGCCCAATACAGGAGTATAGCAATCAGCCCCAGCATTTT.

This clone came up a few times. The chain recombines TRBV2 with TRBJ1-5; TRBD1 matches 7 bases. Germline-derived CDR1 and CDR2 are SNHLY and FYNNEI. V lost 3 bases to trimming and J lost 4 bases; unmatched junction nucleotides: 9. The CDR3 is 16 residues long. The CDR3 region has the DNA TGTGCCAGCAGTGATCTTCAGACAGGGTGGAATCAGCCCCAGCATTTT. Translating it yields CASSDLQTGWNQPQHF.

V gene TRBV10-1 combines with J gene TRBJ2-1; 11 bases fit TRBD2. Trimming took 5 bases from V and 2 from J; bases not matched to a gene: 17. Germline lookup yields CDR1 WNHNN and CDR2 SYGVQD (reference sequence). The CDR3 runs to 20 residues. CDR3 residues: CASSWRLLQLAGGTYNEQFF. The CDR3, as DNA: TGCGCCAGCAGTTGGCGCCTACTGCAGCTAGCGGGAGGCACCTACAATGAGCAGTTCTTC.

The genes are TRBV7-6 and TRBJ2-1; 8 bases are shared with TRBD2. The V gene end was trimmed by 11 bases and the J gene end by 7 bases; junction bases not matched to a gene: 13. Germline V gene lookup returns CDR1 SGHVS and CDR2 FNYEAQ. This CDR3 has 14 amino acids. The CDR3 DNA reads as TGTGCCGCGGGAGGACTAGAGGCAAGGAATGAGCAGTTCTTC. Its protein is CAAGGLEARNEQFF.

The chain couples TRBV10-3 to TRBJ1-6; D perhaps matches TRBD1 (5 bases). The CDR3 is 12 amino acids. V was shortened by 11 bases and J by 8 bases, with 13 bases between the two germline ends. The germline CDR1 and CDR2 sequences are ENHRY and SYGVKD. CDR3 DNA: TGTGCCTATGGGGACGGAGATTCACCCCTCCACTTT. This translates into CAYGDGDSPLHF.

The chain combines TRBV7-3 with TRBJ2-2; TRBD2 matches at 9 bases. The CDR3 covers 14 residues. The germline V gene encodes CDR1 SGHTA and CDR2 FQGTGA. With 10 bases clipped from V and 4 bases from J, the junction kept 7 bases outside the gene matches. The CDR3 spells CATQREAGTGELFF. CDR3 bases: TGTGCCACCCAGCGGGAGGCTGGCACCGGGGAGCTGTTTTTT.

The V and J genes are TRBV5-4 and TRBJ2-7, with 10 bases aligning to TRBD2. The germline V gene encodes CDR1 SGHNT and CDR2 YYREEE (reference sequence). CDR3 length: 15 residues. Losses at the gene ends were 0 bases for V and 6 bases for J; bases not matched to a gene: 6. The chain's CDR3 is CASSLDPSGSTEQYF. The CDR3 nucleotides are TGTGCCAGCAGCTTGGACCCTAGCGGGAGTACCGAGCAGTACTTC. The whole variable domain, remainder taken from reference TRBV5-4 and TRBJ2-7, is ETGVTQSPTHLIKTRGQQVTLRCSSQSGHNTVSWYQQALGQGPQFIFQYYREEENGRGNFPPRFSGLQFPNYSSELNVNALELDDSALYLCASSLDPSGSTEQYFGPGTRLTVT.

This clone came up a few times. The genes are TRBV15 and TRBJ1-2, with D unclear. This CDR3 has 14 residues. Deletions cut 5 bases from V and 4 bases from J, with 14 bases between. The germline V gene encodes CDR1 LNHNV and CDR2 YYDKDF (reference sequence). In DNA form, the CDR3 reads TGTGCCACCAGCGTCCGCGAACAAGGCTATGGCTACACCTTC. Encoded protein: CATSVREQGYGYTF.

V and J are TRBV30 and TRBJ2-1, with D perhaps TRBD2 (6 bases). The CDR3 is 15 amino acids. Trimming pared 5 bases from V and 4 bases from J, leaving 18 bases between. Germline lookup yields CDR1 GTSNPN and CDR2 SVGIG (reference sequence). The CDR3 DNA follows: TGTGCCTGGTCCTCCGGGGTAGCGGTGTACAATGAGCAGTTCTTC. Translation: CAWSSGVAVYNEQFF.

This sequence joins TRBV5-1 and TRBJ2-7, with TRBD2 as a possible D gene (5 bases). The CDR3 has 12 amino acids. Germline V gene sequence: CDR1 SGHRS, CDR2 YFSETQ. Trimming left V 0 bases short and J 5 bases short, with 6 bases between. CDR3 region: CASSLDGNEQYF. The CDR3 region has the DNA TGCGCCAGCAGCTTGGACGGGAACGAGCAGTACTTC.

This clone has more than one count but fewer than ten. The rearrangement joins TRBV29-1 to TRBJ1-1, with 8 bases matching TRBD1. V lost 2 bases, J lost 4 bases, and 3 bases stayed unmatched. Germline lookup yields CDR1 SQVTM and CDR2 ANQGSEA. This CDR3 comprises 13 residues. The DNA of the CDR3 is TGCAGCGTTGAAACAGGGGGTGCCACTGAAGCTTTCTTT. The encoded protein is CSVETGGATEAFF.

The V gene is TRBV6-5, the J gene TRBJ1-2; a weak D match, TRBD1 (6 bases). Per germline, CDR1 MNHEY and CDR2 SVGAGI. V was trimmed by 4 bases and J by 6 bases, leaving 21 bases between them. The CDR3 is 16 amino acids. The DNA of the CDR3 is TGTGCCAGCAGTTCGCCGGGGACAAGTGGGAGAAATGGCTACACCTTC. It is translated as CASSSPGTSGRNGYTF.

The chain couples TRBV10-3 to TRBJ2-7; tentatively, D is TRBD1 (5 bases). Per the germline V gene, CDR1 is ENHRY and CDR2 is SYGVKD. The CDR3 is 17 residues long. The germline V and J ends were trimmed by 2 bases and 1 base, with 18 bases remaining between them. In DNA, the CDR3 is TGTGCCATCAGTGAGACCCTCGTAGGGGTTCATTCCTACGAGCAGTACTTC. Translation gives CAISETLVGVHSYEQYF.

This clone was seen a few times. The chain uses TRBV11-3 and TRBJ1-4; the match to TRBD1 covers 8 bases. The V gene end was trimmed by 4 bases and the J gene end by 9 bases; junction bases not matched to a gene: 10. The germline V gene encodes CDR1 SGHNT and CDR2 YENEEA. This CDR3 has 15 residues. CDR3 sequence (DNA): TGTGCCAGCAGCTGGGGCCGAGGACAGGGTCAAAAACTGTTTTTT. Residues: CASSWGRGQGQKLFF.

The CDR3 bases are TGTGCCAGCAGTGAAGCGCCTAGCGGGAGAAACGAGCAGTACTTC. This sequence encodes CASSEAPSGRNEQYF. J is TRBJ2-7 and V is TRBV2; 10 bases map to TRBD2. The CDR3 is made up of 15 amino acids. Germline-derived CDR1 and CDR2 are SNHLY and FYNNEI. The J segment lost 5 bases and the V segment lost 0 bases, leaving 4 bases of the junction unmatched.

The chain is built from TRBV7-9 and TRBJ2-1; D is uncertain. Germline V gene sequence: CDR1 SEHNR, CDR2 FQNEAQ (reference sequence). This CDR3 is 13 amino acids long. With 5 bases removed from V and 6 bases from J, the gap between germline ends came to 11 bases. This chain's CDR3 is CASSPPTGNEQFF. CDR3 DNA sequence: TGTGCCAGCAGCCCACCGACGGGCAATGAGCAGTTCTTC.

The J gene is TRBJ1-1, the V gene TRBV10-3; D not certain. The CDR3 contains 13 residues. V was trimmed by 3 bases and J by 0 bases, leaving 5 bases between them. The germline V gene encodes CDR1 ENHRY and CDR2 SYGVKD. The CDR3 region has the DNA TGTGCCATCAGTGATTTAATGAACACTGAAGCTTTCTTT. Encoded protein: CAISDLMNTEAFF.

The rearrangement uses TRBV11-2 and TRBJ2-3; perhaps TRBD1 as D (6 bases). Germline-derived CDR1 and CDR2 are SGHAT and FQNNGV. The CDR3 totals 16 residues. V lost 5 bases to trimming and J lost 4 bases, with 19 bases between them. The CDR3 loop reads CASSIGNRASPDTQYF. In DNA form, the CDR3 reads TGTGCCAGCAGCATAGGGAACAGGGCGAGCCCAGATACGCAGTATTTT.

As concerns this clone: The germline gene is not matched at one end of the junction; a read error may be the cause. CDR3 bases: TGTGCTAGCAGCTTAGACGGGAACACCGGGGAGCTGTTTTTT. Encoded protein: CASSLDGNTGELFF. The chain is built from TRBV7-7 and TRBJ2-2; unclear D gene. This CDR3 is 14 amino acids long. Germline V gene data show CDR1 as SSHAT and CDR2 as FNYEAQ (reference sequence).

This chain connects TRBV7-2 to TRBJ2-7, with D possibly being TRBD1 (5 bases). The CDR3 contains 13 residues. The V and J ends lost 4 bases and 9 bases respectively, with 16 bases between them. The V gene's germline CDR1 is SGHTA and CDR2 FQGNSA. The chain's CDR3 is CASSYIQGQGQYF. DNA of the CDR3: TGTGCCAGCAGCTACATCCAGGGTCAGGGGCAGTACTTC.

This clone was counted a few times. The rearrangement joins TRBV7-2 to TRBJ2-7, with no clear D. Germline CDR1 SGHTA, CDR2 FQGNSA. With 3 bases removed from V and 3 bases from J, the gap between germline ends came to 12 bases. The CDR3 is 14 amino acids. For the CDR3, the DNA is TGTGCCAGCAGCTTTTTGCCCTCGGGCTACGAGCAGTACTTC. It specifies CASSFLPSGYEQYF.

The rearrangement links TRBV6-6 to TRBJ2-3; TRBD2 aligns across 8 bases. The CDR3 is made up of 15 amino acids. The germline V gene encodes CDR1 MNHNY and CDR2 SVGAGI (reference sequence). With 4 bases clipped from V and 0 bases from J, the junction kept 3 bases outside the gene matches. Here the CDR3 reads CASSSGGASTDTQYF. CDR3 nucleotide sequence: TGTGCCAGCAGTTCGGGGGGGGCTAGCACAGATACGCAGTATTTT.

The chain recombines TRBV29-1 with TRBJ2-1; 10 bases fit TRBD2. CDR3 length equals 13 residues. Trimming cost V 7 bases and J 6 bases; bases outside gene matches: 6. The germline V gene encodes CDR1 SQVTM and CDR2 ANQGSEA. CDR3 nucleotide sequence: TGCAGCGGGGCTAGCGGGAGTGCCAATGAGCAGTTCTTC. Its protein is CSGASGSANEQFF.

J is TRBJ2-7 and V is TRBV30; 14 bases match TRBD2. From germline, CDR1 is GTSNPN and CDR2 SVGIG (reference sequence). The CDR3 length is 15 residues. Trimming took 3 bases from V and 5 from J; bases not matched to a gene: 6. CDR3 region: CAWRGLAGASNEQYF. In DNA, the CDR3 is TGTGCCTGGAGGGGACTAGCGGGAGCCTCAAACGAGCAGTACTTC.